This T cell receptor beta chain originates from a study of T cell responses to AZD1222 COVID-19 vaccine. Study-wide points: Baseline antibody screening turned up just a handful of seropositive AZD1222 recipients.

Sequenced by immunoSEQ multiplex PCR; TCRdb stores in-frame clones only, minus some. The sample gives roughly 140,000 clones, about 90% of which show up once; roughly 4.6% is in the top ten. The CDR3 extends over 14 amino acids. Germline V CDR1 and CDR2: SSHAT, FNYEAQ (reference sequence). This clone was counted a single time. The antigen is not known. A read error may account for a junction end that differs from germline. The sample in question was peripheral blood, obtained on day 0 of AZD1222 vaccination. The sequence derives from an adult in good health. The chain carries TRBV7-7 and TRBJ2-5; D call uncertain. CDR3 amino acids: CASSLAGRLETQYF. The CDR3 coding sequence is TGTGCTAGCAGCTTAGCTGGTAGGCTGGAGACCCAGTACTTC.